This is a list of T cell receptor beta chains from one sample in a study of blood T cells in healthy people across ages. TCRdb recomputed calls from the 5' RACE reads with MiXCR, one row per CDR3 protein. The sample has 910,000 or so distinct CDR3 sequences, roughly 47% seen once; the top ten hold over 20%. The source material was blood. The receptors derive from a woman aged 60-75 years in good health. Both conserved end residues are part of each CDR3. Fields, in order: clone size, D gene, J gene, V gene, CDR3 DNA, CDR3 protein. A D gene is named only where the DNA matches it firmly. Size values are once, few and many counts, or a class for expanded clones, and some rows have none.

abundance: NA
d_gene: NA
j_gene: TRBJ2-5
v_gene: TRBV20-1
CDR3nt: TGCAGTGCTAGAGAAGTTGGGGGGCTCCAGTACTTC
CDR3aa: CSAREVGGLQYF

abundance: NA
d_gene: NA
j_gene: TRBJ2-3
v_gene: TRBV20-1
CDR3nt: TGCAGTGCCAGGGGCCCCGCACCGGAAGAGAGTAACACAGATACGCAGTATTTT
CDR3aa: CSARGPAPEESNTDTQYF

abundance: few
d_gene: TRBD2
j_gene: TRBJ2-3
v_gene: TRBV4-1
CDR3nt: TGCGCCAGCAGCCAAGATGGGACTAGCGGAGTAACAGATACGCAGTATTTT
CDR3aa: CASSQDGTSGVTDTQYF

abundance: few
d_gene: NA
j_gene: TRBJ2-7
v_gene: TRBV27
CDR3nt: TGTGCCAGCAGTTTATACGCGGGGGCTGACGAGCAGTACTTC
CDR3aa: CASSLYAGADEQYF

abundance: few
d_gene: TRBD1
j_gene: TRBJ2-7
v_gene: TRBV12-3/TRBV12-4
CDR3nt: TGTGCCAGCTCCCAGGCAGGGGGTCTCGGTTACGAGCAGTACTTC
CDR3aa: CASSQAGGLGYEQYF

abundance: NA
d_gene: TRBD1
j_gene: TRBJ1-2
v_gene: TRBV25-1
CDR3nt: TGTGCCAGCAGCGACAGGGTTCTCTATGGCTACACCTTC
CDR3aa: CASSDRVLYGYTF

abundance: NA
d_gene: NA
j_gene: TRBJ2-3
v_gene: TRBV6-5
CDR3nt: TGTGCCAGCAGTGGACTCGGGGGTGTGGGCACAGATACGCAGTATTTT
CDR3aa: CASSGLGGVGTDTQYF

abundance: few
d_gene: NA
j_gene: TRBJ2-3
v_gene: TRBV4-2
CDR3nt: TGTGCCAGCAGCCAACTGGGACCAAAGCACACAGATACGCAGTATTTT
CDR3aa: CASSQLGPKHTDTQYF

abundance: few
d_gene: NA
j_gene: TRBJ2-3
v_gene: TRBV12-3/TRBV12-4
CDR3nt: TGTGCCAGCAGAGACTTGGAGGGAGATACGCAGTATTTT
CDR3aa: CASRDLEGDTQYF

abundance: once
d_gene: TRBD1
j_gene: TRBJ2-5
v_gene: TRBV18
CDR3nt: TGTGCCAGCTCACCAATCGGGACAGCGTACCAAGAGACCCAGTACTTC
CDR3aa: CASSPIGTAYQETQYF

abundance: NA
d_gene: TRBD1
j_gene: TRBJ2-7
v_gene: TRBV20-1
CDR3nt: TGCAGTGCTAACCGGGACAGGATCACCTACGAGCAGTACTTC
CDR3aa: CSANRDRITYEQYF

abundance: NA
d_gene: NA
j_gene: TRBJ2-5
v_gene: TRBV5-1
CDR3nt: TGCGCCAGCAGCTTGGACCCGACCCAAGAGACCCAGTACTTC
CDR3aa: CASSLDPTQETQYF

abundance: NA
d_gene: TRBD2
j_gene: TRBJ2-3
v_gene: TRBV5-1
CDR3nt: TGCGCCAGCAGCTGGCAGGGCGGGAGTATCACAGATACGCAGTATTTT
CDR3aa: CASSWQGGSITDTQYF

abundance: NA
d_gene: NA
j_gene: TRBJ2-7
v_gene: TRBV28
CDR3nt: TGTGCCAGCAGTCACAGGGTTAGCCCCTGCGAGCAGTACTTC
CDR3aa: CASSHRVSPCEQYF

abundance: NA
d_gene: TRBD2
j_gene: TRBJ2-3
v_gene: TRBV12-3/TRBV12-4
CDR3nt: TGTGCCAGCACACCGGCGGGGGTGACCACAGATACGCAGTATTTT
CDR3aa: CASTPAGVTTDTQYF

abundance: NA
d_gene: TRBD2
j_gene: TRBJ2-2
v_gene: TRBV27
CDR3nt: TGTGCCAGCAATATTTCCCCTATAGCGGGAGTGTCCACCGGGGAGCTGTTTTTT
CDR3aa: CASNISPIAGVSTGELFF

abundance: NA
d_gene: NA
j_gene: TRBJ1-4
v_gene: TRBV6-2/TRBV6-3
CDR3nt: TGTGCCAGCAGTTACGTGGGGAGTAAGAGTGAAAAACTGTTTTTT
CDR3aa: CASSYVGSKSEKLFF

abundance: few
d_gene: NA
j_gene: TRBJ2-5
v_gene: TRBV6-5
CDR3nt: TGTGCCAGCAGCCCCGCATACAGCGGGGAGACCCAGTACTTC
CDR3aa: CASSPAYSGETQYF